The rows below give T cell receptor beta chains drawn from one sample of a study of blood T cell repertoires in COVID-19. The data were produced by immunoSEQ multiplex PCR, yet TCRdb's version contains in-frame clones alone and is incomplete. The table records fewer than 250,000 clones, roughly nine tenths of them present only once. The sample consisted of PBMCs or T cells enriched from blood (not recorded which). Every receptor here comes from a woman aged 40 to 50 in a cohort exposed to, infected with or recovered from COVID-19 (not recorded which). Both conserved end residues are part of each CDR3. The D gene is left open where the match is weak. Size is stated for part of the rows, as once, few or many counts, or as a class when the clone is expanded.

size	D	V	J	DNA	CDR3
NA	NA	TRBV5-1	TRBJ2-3	TGCGCCAGCAGTACGAGAATAGCGGATACGCAGTATTTT	CASSTRIADTQYF
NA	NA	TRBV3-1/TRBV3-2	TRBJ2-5	TGTGCCAGCAGCCAATATCTGGGGGGGGCGAAGAAAGAGACCCAGTACTTC	CASSQYLGGAKKETQYF
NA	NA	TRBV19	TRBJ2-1	TGTGCCAGTAGTGTGGGCAGGGCAAATGAGCAGTTCTTC	CASSVGRANEQFF
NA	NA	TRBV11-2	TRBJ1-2	TGTGCCAGCAGCTCACGTCCGACAGGCGGGGGCTACACCTTC	CASSSRPTGGGYTF
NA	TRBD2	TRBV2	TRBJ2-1	TGTGCCAGCGCCACTAGCGGGGGGAGCTCCTACAATGAGCAGTTCTTC	CASATSGGSSYNEQFF
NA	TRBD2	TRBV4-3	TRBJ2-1	TGCGCCAGCAGCCATGAAAGCGGGAGGGCCAATGAGCAGTTCTTC	CASSHESGRANEQFF
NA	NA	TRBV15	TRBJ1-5	TGTGCCATCTGGCACAGGGAAGGGCCGCCCCAGCATTTT	CAIWHREGPPQHF
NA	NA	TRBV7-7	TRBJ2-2	TGTGCCAGCAGCCCAGCAGGGGCGACACTGAACACCGGGGAGCTGTTTTTT	CASSPAGATLNTGELFF
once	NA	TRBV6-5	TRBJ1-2	TGTGCCAGCAGTTACTCTGTGGCCCCCTATGGCTACACCTTC	CASSYSVAPYGYTF
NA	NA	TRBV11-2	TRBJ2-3	TGTGCCAGCAGATTAGGGCGGGGCTACACAGATACGCAGTATTTT	CASRLGRGYTDTQYF
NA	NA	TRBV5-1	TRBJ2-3	TGCGCCAGCAGGTCGCGGGGGCCATCAGATACGCAGTATTTT	CASRSRGPSDTQYF
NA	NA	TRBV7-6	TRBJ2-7	TGTGCCAGCAGCCCCTCGGCCAGGTACTCCTACGAGCAGTACTTC	CASSPSARYSYEQYF
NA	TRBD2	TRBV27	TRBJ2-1	TGTGCCAGCAGTTCTATAGCGGGATGGGGGTACAATGAGCAGTTCTTC	CASSSIAGWGYNEQFF
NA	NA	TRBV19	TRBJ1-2	TGTGCCAGTAGTATAGACCTCGAAGTACTGAACTATGGCTACACCTTC	CASSIDLEVLNYGYTF
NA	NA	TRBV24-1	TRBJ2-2	TGTGCCACCAGTGATTTGCCAGGGGCTATAACGAACACCGGGGAGCTGTTTTTT	CATSDLPGAITNTGELFF
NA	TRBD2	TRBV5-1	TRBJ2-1	TGCGCCAGCAGCTTGGAGCGGGGGGGGAGCTCCTACAATGAGCAGTTCTTC	CASSLERGGSSYNEQFF
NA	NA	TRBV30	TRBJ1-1	TGTGCCTGGAGTGTCACTTACAACACTGAAGCTTTCTTT	CAWSVTYNTEAFF
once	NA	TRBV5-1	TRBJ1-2	TGCGCCAGCAGTTTCGGACAGCCTAACTATGGCTACACCTTC	CASSFGQPNYGYTF
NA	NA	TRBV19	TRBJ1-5	TGTGCCAGCTCCCCTGGGAGCGGACAGCCCCAGCATTTT	CASSPGSGQPQHF
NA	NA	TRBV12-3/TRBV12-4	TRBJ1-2	TGTGCCAGCAGTTTCGGGACAAACTATGGCTACACCTTC	CASSFGTNYGYTF
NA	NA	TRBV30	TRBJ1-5	TGTGCCTGGAGTGCGCCAGGGGCCAGGCAGCCCCAGCATTTT	CAWSAPGARQPQHF
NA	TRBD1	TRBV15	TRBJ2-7	TGTGCCACCAGCAGAGACAGGGGGCCCTACGAGCAGTACTTC	CATSRDRGPYEQYF
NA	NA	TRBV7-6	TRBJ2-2	TGTGCCAGCAGCTTAGCAACGGCGACTACCGCCGGGGAGCTGTTTTTT	CASSLATATTAGELFF
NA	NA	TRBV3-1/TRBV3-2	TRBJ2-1	TGTGCCAGCAGCCAAGGGGGGACTGACAATGAGCAGTTCTTC	CASSQGGTDNEQFF
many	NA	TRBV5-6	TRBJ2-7	TGTGCCAGCAGCCGAAGAGGGCGGCAGTACTTC	CASSRRGRQYF
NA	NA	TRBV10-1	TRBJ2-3	TGCGCCAGCAGGCCAGCGGCCTCAGATACGCAGTATTTT	CASRPAASDTQYF
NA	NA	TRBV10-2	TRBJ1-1	TGCGCCAGTCGTGGGGGGATGAGGACTGAAGCTTTCTTT	CASRGGMRTEAFF
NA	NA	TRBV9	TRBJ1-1	TGTGCCAGCAGCGTAAGGGGGGGCGCAGAAGCTTTCTTT	CASSVRGGAEAFF
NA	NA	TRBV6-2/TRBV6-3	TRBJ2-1	TGTGCCAGCAGTTACGTTGGGACTCCCTACAATGAGCAGTTCTTC	CASSYVGTPYNEQFF
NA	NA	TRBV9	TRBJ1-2	TGTGCCAGCGCCCTGGGAAATGGACTTGACAACTATGGCTACACCTTC	CASALGNGLDNYGYTF
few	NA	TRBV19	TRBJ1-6	TGTGCCAGTAGTCACCGGACTATTTATTCACCCCTCCACTTT	CASSHRTIYSPLHF
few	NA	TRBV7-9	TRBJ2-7	TGTGCCAGCAGCTTACTCCAAGGGGCGGGGGAGCAGTACTTC	CASSLLQGAGEQYF
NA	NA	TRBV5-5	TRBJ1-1	TGTGCCAGCAGCTTGCCCAGGAACACTGAAGCTTTCTTT	CASSLPRNTEAFF
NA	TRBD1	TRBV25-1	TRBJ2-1	TGTGCCAGCAGTGGCCGGACAGGCAATGAGCAGTTCTTC	CASSGRTGNEQFF
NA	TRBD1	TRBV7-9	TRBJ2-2	TGTGCCAGCAGCTCCTCAGGGGGTTCTAACACCGGGGAGCTGTTTTTT	CASSSSGGSNTGELFF
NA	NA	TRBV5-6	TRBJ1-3	TGTGCCAGCAGTCCTTGGGCGGGAAACACCATATATTTT	CASSPWAGNTIYF
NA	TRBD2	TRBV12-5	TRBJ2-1	TGTGCTAGCACACGGACTAGCGGGAGGTCGGATGAGCAGTTCTTC	CASTRTSGRSDEQFF
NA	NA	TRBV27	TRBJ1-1	TGTGCCAGCAGTCCAACTTGGGGGCAGGGCACTGAAGCTTTCTTT	CASSPTWGQGTEAFF
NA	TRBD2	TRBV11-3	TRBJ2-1	TGTGCCAGCAGCTTGTTTAGCCTGATGAGACTAGCGAACAATGAGCAGTTCTTC	CASSLFSLMRLANNEQFF
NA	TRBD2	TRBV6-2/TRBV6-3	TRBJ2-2	TGTGCCAGCAGTACACTCCCGGGACTAGCGGGAGGGCCCCCCGGGGAGCTGTTTTTT	CASSTLPGLAGGPPGELFF
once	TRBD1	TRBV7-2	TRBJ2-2	TGTGCCAGCAGCACCAGGGACAGGAACACCGGGGAGCTGTTTTTT	CASSTRDRNTGELFF
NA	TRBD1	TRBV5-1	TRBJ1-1	TGCGCCAGCAGCCGGACAGGGAACACTGAAGCTTTCTTT	CASSRTGNTEAFF
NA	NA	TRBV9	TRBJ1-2	TGTGCCAGCAGCCCCCTGTATAGCTATGGCTACACCTTC	CASSPLYSYGYTF
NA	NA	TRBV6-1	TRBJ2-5	TGTGCCAGCAGTGAAGTTGAAGGGGAAGGGGGTGAGACCCAGTACTTC	CASSEVEGEGGETQYF
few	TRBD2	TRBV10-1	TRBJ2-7	TGCGCCAGCAGTGCCGGGACTAGCGGGTACGAGCAGTACTTC	CASSAGTSGYEQYF
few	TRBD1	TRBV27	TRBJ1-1	TGTGCCAGCAGTGCCCCTCAGGGGGCCACTGAAGCTTTCTTT	CASSAPQGATEAFF
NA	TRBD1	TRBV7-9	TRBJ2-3	TGTGCCAGCAGCTCTACTATCGTCCGGGACAGGGGGCACGATACGCAGTATTTT	CASSSTIVRDRGHDTQYF
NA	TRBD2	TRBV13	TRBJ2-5	TGTGCCAGCAGCCCGGGAGGACGGAACCAAGAGACCCAGTACTTC	CASSPGGRNQETQYF
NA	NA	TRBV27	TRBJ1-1	TGTGCCAGCAGTTGGCTGATGAACACTGAAGCTTTCTTT	CASSWLMNTEAFF